This is a list of T cell receptor beta chains from one sample in a study of T cell repertoires in cytomegalovirus infection. No antigen has been assigned to these receptors. TCRdb processed the reads anew with MiXCR; each CDR3 protein has one entry. The data hold 750,000 to 950,000 distinct CDR3 sequences, with 29% observed a single time. The sequencing here drew on cultured CD8+ T cells from PBMCs, taken from culture after CMV antigen stimulation. These receptors all come from a human donor in good health (CMV status not recorded). Some clones in this sample may be carry-over from other donors' samples. Each CDR3 is given with its conserved first and last residue. The D gene is left open where the match is weak.

>TRBV6-5|TRBJ1-2|.
CASSYSRHRVGYTF
>TRBV7-6|TRBJ2-6|.
CASSRTGSGANVLTF
>TRBV5-4|TRBJ1-2|TRBD1
CASSFSGGANYGYTF
>TRBV6-5|TRBJ1-1|.
CASSYLQSPNTEAFF
>TRBV20-1|TRBJ2-7|TRBD2
CSAGRTSDTHEQYF
>TRBV27|TRBJ1-2|.
CASSPDNHYGYSF
>TRBV9|TRBJ2-5|TRBD2
CASSISPGLAGGQETQYF
>TRBV4-1|TRBJ1-4|TRBD1
CASSPHRGRGEKLFF
>TRBV7-8|TRBJ1-4|TRBD1
CASSLITKGQGSTNEKLFF
>TRBV29-1|TRBJ1-2|.
CSVLGTDRANYGYTF
>TRBV12-3/TRBV12-4|TRBJ2-3|.
CASSFEDDTQYF
>TRBV14|TRBJ1-1|.
CASSQEGWGPEAFF
>TRBV11-1|TRBJ2-3|.
CASSLLGITDTQYF
>TRBV9|TRBJ2-2|TRBD1
CASSVRTGTNTGELFF
>TRBV28|TRBJ1-5|TRBD1
CASSFRPGTADQPQHF
>TRBV6-5|TRBJ2-5|TRBD1
CASMIQGAQYF
>TRBV7-8|TRBJ2-7|TRBD2
CASSLEISGISYEQYF
>TRBV5-1|TRBJ1-2|.
CASSPGQDTF
>TRBV12-3/TRBV12-4|TRBJ2-7|TRBD2
CASSPGLAGGLGEQYF
>TRBV6-6|TRBJ1-6|TRBD1
CASSYGGQYSYNSPLHF
>TRBV7-6|TRBJ2-1|.
CAVPCEGNFNEQFF
>TRBV5-5|TRBJ2-2|.
CASSPGGTIYAGELFF
>TRBV11-2|TRBJ2-5|.
CASSLVRLRETQYF
>TRBV28|TRBJ2-1|TRBD1
CASSSGGKNYGEQFF
>TRBV4-1|TRBJ2-1|TRBD1
CASSQTTGDSYNEQFF
>TRBV7-7|TRBJ1-1|.
CASSLKRGTEAFF
>TRBV5-8|TRBJ1-3|.
CASSFRGPGNTIYF
>TRBV4-3|TRBJ2-3|TRBD2
CASSPASSGGAETDTQYF
>TRBV6-2/TRBV6-3|TRBJ2-1|TRBD2
CASREDPGGLSEQFF
>TRBV4-1|TRBJ1-1|.
CASSARDGGTEAFF
>TRBV12-3/TRBV12-4|TRBJ2-1|TRBD1
CASSSTYSGTGRVEQFF
>TRBV6-8|TRBJ1-2|TRBD1
CASSYSGQGSYGYTF
>TRBV20-1|TRBJ2-2|.
CSARGRPNTGELFF
>TRBV6-6|TRBJ2-1|.
CASSEWARSYNEQFF
>TRBV6-5|TRBJ2-3|.
CASSYTMQSTDTQYF
>TRBV19|TRBJ2-4|.
CASKASSWDTLAKNIQYF
>TRBV11-2|TRBJ2-2|.
CASSPRDTFTGELFF
>TRBV7-8|TRBJ2-1|TRBD1
CASSLTGQAKNEQFF
>TRBV7-6|TRBJ2-7|TRBD2
CASSLLVAGGYEQYF
>TRBV20-1|TRBJ1-3|.
CSARRGYAGNTIYF
>TRBV4-1|TRBJ2-3|TRBD2
CASSQETLRASLAVRTDTQYF
>TRBV19|TRBJ2-2|TRBD2
CASGDRGLAGTGELFF
>TRBV19|TRBJ2-3|TRBD1
CASGDREYRDTQYF
>TRBV6-4|TRBJ2-3|.
CASSEGEIDTQYF
>TRBV2|TRBJ2-1|TRBD2
CATLAGVFNEQFF
>TRBV6-1|TRBJ2-3|.
CASRSIQYF
>TRBV7-2|TRBJ2-3|.
CASSLRSGGGKDTQYF
>TRBV12-3/TRBV12-4|TRBJ2-2|.
CASRPPGARRELFF
>TRBV11-1|TRBJ2-7|.
CASSFRGDLSYEQYF
>TRBV11-2|TRBJ1-2|.
CASSSRTELSGYGYTF
>TRBV4-1|TRBJ2-1|.
CASSQDWTGEYNEQFF
>TRBV6-5|TRBJ2-5|.
CASSYYSGETQYF
>TRBV12-3/TRBV12-4|TRBJ1-2|TRBD1
CASSQGTGNGYTF
>TRBV11-2|TRBJ2-3|TRBD2
CASSLPGLASYTQYF
>TRBV7-2|TRBJ1-3|TRBD1
CASSSSRRGPGNTIYF